This T cell receptor (beta chain) was documented in a study of OX40 agonist ivuxolimab in advanced cancers. Study-wide background: At 0.01 to 10 mg/kg, ivuxolimab was administered intravenously to patients every 2 weeks. Checkpoint inhibitors had been given previously to 40% of patients.

The table came from immunoSEQ multiplex PCR; TCRdb's copy has only in-frame clones and leaves some out. This sample yields tens of thousands of clones, of which around four fifths are seen a single time; 2.5% to 3% belongs to the top ten. Trimming shortened V by 2 bases and J by 8 bases, and 13 bases separated the two germline ends. This CDR3 has 13 residues. CDR1 is GTSNPN and CDR2 is SVGIG in the germline V gene (reference sequence). The rearrangement uses TRBV30 and TRBJ2-1, with D possibly matching TRBD1 (5 bases). The sequencing here drew on CD4+ or CD8+ T cells sorted from blood, taken in a trial of the OX40 agonist ivuxolimab. This clonotype was sampled from an adult with an advanced solid tumor such as melanoma, head and neck, liver or kidney cancer. The CDR3 nucleotides are TGTGCCTGGAGTAAGGGGCTTGGGGATGAGCAGTTCTTC. It specifies CAWSKGLGDEQFF.